This TCR beta chain derives from a study of cytomegalovirus exposure and HLA in healthy donors. V shed 6 bases and J shed 9 bases, with 18 bases lying between them. Germline CDR1 reads SNHLY; CDR2 reads FYNNEI. The length of the CDR3 is 14 residues. Healthy bone marrow donors made up the cohort. The primer mix had 60 Vbeta and 13 Jbeta primers. Profiling relied on immunoSEQ multiplex PCR, and the TCRdb table lists in-frame clones only, not all of them. The top ten hold around 5% of the sample, which has roughly 150,000 clones, approximately 71% seen once. Sequenced material: PBMCs. This chain joins TRBV2 and TRBJ1-5; D not resolved. This sequence originates from a young woman in good health and CMV-seropositive. In DNA, the CDR3 is TGTGCCAGCAGGTATATGGCAGGATCATGGCCCCAGCATTTT. Amino acids: CASRYMAGSWPQHF.